Here is one TCR beta chain with its context. Antigen unknown. The sample comes from a study of T cell responses to AZD1222 COVID-19 vaccine. Study observations and caveats: Unmutated variant regions are reportedly the target of nearly half of TCRs that are spike-specific. Seropositivity was recorded at baseline in only a handful of AZD1222 recipients. Along spike, vaccine-associated CD4 TCRs were found throughout, with dominance at 160-218 and 743-854. There were mostly white British donors and more females than males, and clonal diversity was possibly underestimated.

TCRdb's copy holds only in-frame clones and misses some; the assay was immunoSEQ multiplex PCR. The data show under 140,000 clones, with about 95% seen just once and about 3.1% held by the top ten. This CDR3 comprises 15 residues. V dropped 0 bases and J dropped 1 base, with 10 bases sitting between them. CDR1 is SGHRS and CDR2 is YFSETQ in the germline V gene. The receptor's source is an adult who received the AZD1222 COVID-19 vaccine. The starting material was peripheral blood, obtained 28 days after the second AZD1222 dose. The chain recombines TRBV5-1 with TRBJ1-1; D unclear. CDR3 protein: CASSLDGSGNTEAFF. Here the CDR3 DNA reads TGCGCCAGCAGCTTGGATGGCAGCGGGAACACTGAAGCTTTCTTT.